This T cell receptor beta chain originates from a study of blood T cell dynamics during melanoma immunotherapy. Specified time point: week 3, after first cycle of checkpoint inhibitor. This CDR3 spans 14 amino acids. Germline CDR1 SGDLS, CDR2 YYNGEE. The V gene lost 0 bases and the J gene lost 2 bases, with 9 bases spanning the gap. This clone has only one observation. Every bulk PBMC sample received the same 350 ng of DNA. TCRdb's copy holds only in-frame clones and misses some; the assay was immunoSEQ multiplex PCR. This sample has tens of thousands of clones, with approximately 80% found just once. This chain uses TRBV9 with TRBJ2-7; D unresolved. The TCR originated in a human donor with melanoma. The material sequenced was blood, taken from a patient treated with checkpoint blockade. The CDR3 nucleotides read TGTGCCAGCAGCGTAGATGCAGACCCCTACGAGCAGTACTTC. It specifies CASSVDADPYEQYF. Full variable domain (outside the CDR3, taken from reference TRBV9 and TRBJ2-7): DSGVTQTPKHLITATGQRVTLRCSPRSGDLSVYWYQQSLDQGLQFLIQYYNGEERAKGNILERFSAQQFPDLHSELNLSSLELGDSALYFCASSVDADPYEQYFGPGTRLTVT.